This entry concerns a single T cell receptor beta chain. Its binding antigen is unknown. Base qualities are not recorded, but no much larger clone differs from it by a single base. These data originate in a study of tumor-infiltrating lymphocytes in localized non-small cell lung cancer (dated by TCRdb to the early 2020s). Background for the entire study: The cohort included patients whose samples were collected after neoadjuvant chemotherapy, as well as both smokers and never-smokers and several histologies. In total, the ICON cohort was made up of about 160 surgical patients who had localized non-small cell lung cancer and whose tumors were resected. A total of about 55 patients were part of the paired comparison of immunoSEQ T-cell fraction between tumor and uninvolved lung. Alongside flow cytometry, multiplex immunofluorescence, RNA-seq, exome sequencing and proteomics, TCR sequencing was applied to the same patients as one of several integrated assays. Resected tumor tissue and uninvolved lung tissue described as non-adjacent to the tumor were contributed by each patient, with both tissues obtained from the same patient. Paper-wide results and their limitations: No difference in TCR-derived T-cell fraction was observed between the flow cytometry-defined immunotypes IM1 (good prognosis) and IM2 (poor prognosis). Recurrence-free survival showed no association with tumor T-cell fraction from TCR sequencing (p = 0.61). Because different pieces of the same tissue were used for different assays, technical variation could not be separated from intratumor heterogeneity. Because assay coverage varied across patients depending on available tissue quantity, TCR sequencing was performed for only a subset of the cohort. Higher T cell infiltration in tumors than in uninvolved lung tissue was supported by TCRbeta sequencing, consistent with immunofluorescence CD3 counts.

Patient enrollment in ICON started in 2016, and the final patient was enrolled in 2018. From a subcohort of some 76 patients, fresh tumor and matched uninvolved tissue were collected for in-depth immune analyses, including TCR sequencing. No cell sorting was done, and TCR sequencing was instead run on DNA isolated from bulk tissue. The trim is 5 bases for V and 4 bases for J, with a gap of 12 bases between the germline ends. From cysteine to phenylalanine, the CDR3 is 13 amino acids long. Only CDR3 DNA is held: 39 bases, read in frame from base 1. Looking up the germline V gene (reference sequence) yields CDR1 GTSNPN and CDR2 SVGIG. TCR sequencing with the immunoSEQ assay provided the T-cell fraction in tumor and uninvolved lung tissue. For the original study's pipeline: To analyze survival, patients were divided into a high T-cell fraction group (upper tertile) and a low T-cell fraction group (lower two tertiles), and the two groups were compared using a log-rank test. A signed-rank test was used to test differences in T-cell fraction between paired tumor and uninvolved lung samples. TCRdb provides this immuneACCESS table in a form limited to in-frame rearrangements. Some clones are lacking; in checked studies, under half of them reflect an unresolved V gene, and why the rest are absent is not known. V, J and clone size derive from that table, while D and trimming were established from the DNA sequence. Within this sample are over 15,000 clones, with 55% to 70% of them counted one time only. The top ten hold 6.5% of the sample.

Material for sequencing was lung tumor tissue. This chain is built from TRBV30 and TRBJ1-3; TRBD1 is perhaps the D gene, given 6 matching bases. This clonotype was obtained from a human donor with non-small cell lung cancer. The nucleotide sequence reads TGTGCCTGGGACACAGGGTTGGGAAACACCATATATTTT. The resulting protein is CAWDTGLGNTIYF.